These T cell receptor beta chains were read from a single sample in a study of response to subunit inactivated influenza vaccine. TCRdb redid the calling of the RT-PCR reads with MiXCR, one entry per CDR3 protein. The sample lists around 520,000 distinct CDR3 sequences, 25% occurring once. The material sequenced was CD4+ T cells sorted from PBMCs, taken more than 4 days after vaccination. The origin of the receptors is a man aged 50 to 60 who received an inactivated influenza vaccine. The CDR3 runs from the conserved cysteine through the conserved F or W. A D gene is named only where the DNA matches it firmly. Expanded clones are given a class, and other clones once, few, many or no size at all.

TRBD1 . TRBJ1-4 TRBV6-5 CASVTTGMNEKLFF TGTGCCAGCGTTACGACAGGGATGAATGAAAAACTGTTTTTT
. few TRBJ1-2 TRBV4-3 CASSVVGGGNGGYTF TGCGCCAGCAGCGTCGTGGGGGGCGGAAACGGTGGCTACACCTTC
TRBD1 many TRBJ1-3 TRBV7-2 CASSSFPGQSSGNTIYF TGTGCCAGCAGCTCCTTTCCGGGACAGAGCTCTGGAAACACCATATATTTT
TRBD1 . TRBJ2-5 TRBV2 CASTRDRVWKETQYF TGTGCCAGCACCCGGGACAGGGTTTGGAAAGAGACCCAGTACTTC
. . TRBJ1-2 TRBV12-3/TRBV12-4 CASRRLEDYGYTF TGTGCCAGCAGGCGACTGGAAGACTATGGCTACACCTTC
TRBD2 few TRBJ2-7 TRBV27 CASSGGLAGVWEQYF TGTGCCAGTAGTGGGGGACTAGCGGGAGTTTGGGAGCAGTACTTC
. once TRBJ1-2 TRBV7-9 CASSLTAGPYTF TGTGCCAGCAGCTTAACGGCAGGGCCCTACACCTTC
. . TRBJ2-7 TRBV12-3/TRBV12-4 CASSLGRTWEQYF TGTGCCAGCAGTCTAGGGCGGACCTGGGAGCAGTACTTC
. . TRBJ1-5 TRBV6-1 CASSEAWRPQHF TGTGCCAGCAGTGAAGCGTGGCGGCCCCAGCATTTT
. . TRBJ2-5 TRBV4-3 CASARGPQETQYF TGCGCCAGCGCGCGGGGGCCCCAAGAGACCCAGTACTTC
TRBD1 . TRBJ2-5 TRBV7-2 CASSLYIGGPKTQYF TGTGCCAGCAGCTTATATATAGGGGGCCCAAAGACCCAGTACTTC
TRBD2 . TRBJ2-5 TRBV20-1 CSARGGGETQYF TGCAGTGCTAGAGGCGGGGGAGAGACCCAGTACTTC
. few TRBJ2-7 TRBV28 CASSLWQANSYEQYF TGTGCCAGCAGTTTATGGCAGGCAAACTCCTACGAGCAGTACTTC
TRBD2 few TRBJ2-3 TRBV20-1 CSAPGTSGRARRDTQYF TGCAGTGCTCCCGGGACTAGCGGGAGGGCCCGGCGAGATACGCAGTATTTT
TRBD2 . TRBJ2-1 TRBV20-1 CSAQSGRGLRNEQFF TGCAGTGCCCAGAGCGGGAGGGGACTCAGGAATGAGCAGTTCTTC
. . TRBJ2-5 TRBV4-2 CASSQEGTPQYF TGTGCCAGCAGCCAAGAGGGGACACCACAGTACTTC
TRBD1 . TRBJ2-4 TRBV20-1 CSARDGQVAKNIQYF TGCAGTGCTAGAGACGGACAGGTCGCCAAAAACATTCAGTACTTC
TRBD1 . TRBJ1-4 TRBV2 CASGDRRTEKLFF TGTGCCAGCGGGGACAGGCGAACGGAAAAACTGTTTTTT
. . TRBJ1-5 TRBV3-1 CASSQAGYGQPQHF TGTGCCAGCAGCCAAGCGGGGTACGGTCAGCCCCAGCATTTT
. . TRBJ2-7 TRBV7-2 CASSSPERLAYEQYF TGTGCCAGCAGCTCTCCTGAGCGGCTCGCCTACGAGCAGTACTTC
. . TRBJ1-1 TRBV29-1 CSATRDRANTEAFF TGCAGCGCTACCAGAGACAGAGCGAACACTGAAGCTTTCTTT
. few TRBJ1-2 TRBV12-3/TRBV12-4 CASRGVARRYGYTF TGTGCCAGCAGGGGGGTTGCTCGGCGGTATGGCTACACCTTC
TRBD2 few TRBJ2-1 TRBV5-1 CASRPPGGAHVYNEQFF TGCGCCAGCAGACCCCCGGGGGGGGCCCATGTCTACAATGAGCAGTTCTTC
TRBD2 . TRBJ2-7 TRBV20-1 CSATLAGGDEQYF TGCAGTGCAACACTAGCGGGAGGAGACGAGCAGTACTTC
TRBD1 . TRBJ1-5 TRBV6-1 CASSPRGGFNQPQHF TGTGCCAGCAGTCCCAGGGGGGGATTCAATCAGCCCCAGCATTTT
TRBD1 . TRBJ2-2 TRBV12-3/TRBV12-4 CASSPGTVYAGELFF TGTGCCAGCAGTCCAGGGACAGTCTACGCCGGGGAGCTGTTTTTT
. once TRBJ2-7 TRBV27 CASSPVAGRQYEQYF TGTGCCAGCAGTCCCGTGGCAGGGAGGCAGTACGAGCAGTACTTC
. . TRBJ2-5 TRBV6-2/TRBV6-3 CASSLSRQSTIRETQYF TGTGCCAGCAGCTTATCGAGACAGTCTACAATCAGGGAGACCCAGTACTTC
. few TRBJ2-7 TRBV6-2/TRBV6-3 CASSYSRLGRRRGSYEQYF TGTGCCAGCAGTTACTCCAGGCTCGGCCGGCGTAGAGGCTCCTACGAGCAGTACTTC
. few TRBJ2-1 TRBV4-1 CASSQEQFRGKTSYNEQFF TGCGCCAGCAGCCAAGAGCAATTTCGGGGTAAAACCTCCTACAATGAGCAGTTCTTC
. once TRBJ2-7 TRBV24-1 CATSDQINRDEQYF TGTGCCACCAGTGATCAGATCAACAGGGACGAGCAGTACTTC
. . TRBJ1-5 TRBV20-1 CSARGWGYSNQPQHF TGCAGTGCTAGAGGTTGGGGGTATAGCAATCAGCCCCAGCATTTT
TRBD1 . TRBJ2-1 TRBV24-1 CATSKGQGNNEQFF TGTGCCACCTCTAAGGGACAGGGGAACAATGAGCAGTTCTTC
. few TRBJ2-5 TRBV24-1 CATSGSAQETQYF TGTGCCACCAGTGGGTCAGCCCAAGAGACCCAGTACTTC
. many TRBJ2-3 TRBV7-2 CASGTSTDTQYF TGTGCCAGCGGGACTAGCACAGATACGCAGTATTTT
TRBD2 many TRBJ2-3 TRBV5-1 CASSLSVAGVSGTQYF TGCGCCAGCAGCTTGTCGGTAGCGGGAGTTTCCGGAACGCAGTATTTT
. . TRBJ1-1 TRBV20-1 CSARDGSRSGAFF TGCAGTGCTAGAGATGGCAGCCGATCTGGCGCTTTCTTT
TRBD2 . TRBJ2-7 TRBV7-8 CASSLALSPPTSGGIGEQYF TGTGCCAGCAGCTTAGCGCTGTCCCCCCCAACTAGCGGGGGGATTGGTGAGCAGTACTTC
. . TRBJ2-7 TRBV7-2 CASSLTIALEQYF TGTGCCAGCAGCTTAACCATCGCACTTGAGCAGTACTTC